This TCR beta chain derives from a study of blood T cell repertoires in COVID-19. Whole-study context: Italy, Spain and the United States were the sources of the convalescent and acute COVID-19 samples. PBMCs, B-cell-depleted T cells, or T cells provided the cDNA or gDNA that made up the material.

This CDR3 region has 13 residues. Trimming removed 6 bases from V and 5 bases from J, with 10 bases in between. The germline gives CDR1 SEHNR, CDR2 FQNEAQ (reference sequence). Under the authors' procedure: Reference gene primers were amplified, and this amplification served to estimate nucleated cell counts. The table came from immunoSEQ multiplex PCR; TCRdb's copy has only in-frame clones and leaves some out. D and trimming come from the DNA, and the V and J calls and clone size come from that table. The sample yields 100,000 or so clones, around 87% seen once. V usage is TRBV7-9 and J usage is TRBJ2-2; D unclear. The TCR was taken from a human donor in a cohort sampled during active COVID-19. Sequencing was performed on peripheral blood. Here the CDR3 DNA reads TGTGCCAGCAGGTTGGATAGTACCGGGGAGCTGTTTTTT. Its protein is CASRLDSTGELFF.